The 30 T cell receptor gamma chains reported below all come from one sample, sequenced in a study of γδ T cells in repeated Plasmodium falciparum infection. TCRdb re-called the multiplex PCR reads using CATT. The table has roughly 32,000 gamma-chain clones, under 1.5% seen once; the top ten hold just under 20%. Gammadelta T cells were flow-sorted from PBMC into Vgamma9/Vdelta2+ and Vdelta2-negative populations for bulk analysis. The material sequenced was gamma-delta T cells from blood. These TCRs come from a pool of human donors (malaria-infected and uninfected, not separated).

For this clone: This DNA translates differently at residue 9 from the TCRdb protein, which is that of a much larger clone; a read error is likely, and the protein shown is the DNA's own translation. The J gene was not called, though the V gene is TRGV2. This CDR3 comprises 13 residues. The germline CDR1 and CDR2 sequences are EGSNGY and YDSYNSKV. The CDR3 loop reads CATWDGTRRQLFF. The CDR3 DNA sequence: TGTGCCACCTGGGACGGGACCAGGCGCCAGTTGTTCTTT.

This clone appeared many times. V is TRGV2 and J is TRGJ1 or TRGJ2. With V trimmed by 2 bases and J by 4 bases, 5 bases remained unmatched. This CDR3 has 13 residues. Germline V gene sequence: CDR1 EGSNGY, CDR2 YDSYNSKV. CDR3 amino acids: CATWDVSYYKKLF. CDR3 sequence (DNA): TGTGCCACCTGGGACGTCTCCTATTATAAGAAACTCTTT.

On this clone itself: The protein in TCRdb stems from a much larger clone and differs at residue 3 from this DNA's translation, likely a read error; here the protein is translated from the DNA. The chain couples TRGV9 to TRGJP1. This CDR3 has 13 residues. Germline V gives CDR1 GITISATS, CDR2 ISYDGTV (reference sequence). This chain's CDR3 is CASWEVGGWFKIF. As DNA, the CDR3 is TGTGCCTCGTGGGAGGTGGGGGGTTGGTTCAAGATATTT.

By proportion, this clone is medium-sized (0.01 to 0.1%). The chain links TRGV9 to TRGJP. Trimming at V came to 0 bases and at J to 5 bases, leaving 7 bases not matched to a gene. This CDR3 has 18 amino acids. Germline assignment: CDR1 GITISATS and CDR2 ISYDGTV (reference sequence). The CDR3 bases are TGTGCCTTGTGGGAGGTGCCAATCAAAGAGTTGGGCAAAAAAATCAAGGTATTT. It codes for CALWEVPIKELGKKIKVF.

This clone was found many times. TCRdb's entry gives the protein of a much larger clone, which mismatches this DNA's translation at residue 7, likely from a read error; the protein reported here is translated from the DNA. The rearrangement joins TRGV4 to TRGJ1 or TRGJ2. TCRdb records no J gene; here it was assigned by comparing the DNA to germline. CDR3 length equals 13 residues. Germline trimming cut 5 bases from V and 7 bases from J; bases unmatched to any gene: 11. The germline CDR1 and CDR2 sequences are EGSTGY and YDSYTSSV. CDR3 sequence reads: CATWVPRDYKKLF. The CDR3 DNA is TGTGCCACCTGGGTCCCCAGGGACTATAAGAAACTCTTT.

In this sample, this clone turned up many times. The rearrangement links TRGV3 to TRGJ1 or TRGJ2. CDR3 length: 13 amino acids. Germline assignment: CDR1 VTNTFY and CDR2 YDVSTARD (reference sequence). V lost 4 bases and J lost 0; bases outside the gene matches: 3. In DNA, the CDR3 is TGTGCCACCTGGGATAAGAATTATTATAAGAAACTCTTT. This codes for CATWDKNYYKKLF.

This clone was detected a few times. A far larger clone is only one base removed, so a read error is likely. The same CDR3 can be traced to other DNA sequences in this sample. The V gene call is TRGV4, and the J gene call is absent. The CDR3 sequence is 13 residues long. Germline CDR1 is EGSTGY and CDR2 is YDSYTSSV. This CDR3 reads CATWDVPHYKKLF. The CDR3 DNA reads TGTGCCACCTGGGATGTCCCCCATTATAAGAAGCTCTTT.

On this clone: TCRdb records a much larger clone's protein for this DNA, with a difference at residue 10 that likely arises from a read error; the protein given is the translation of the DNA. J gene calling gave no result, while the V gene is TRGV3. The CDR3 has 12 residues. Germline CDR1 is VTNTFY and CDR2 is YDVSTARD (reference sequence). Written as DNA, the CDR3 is TGTGCCACCTGGGACAGGCACTATAAGGAACTCTTT. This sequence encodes CATWDRHYKELF.

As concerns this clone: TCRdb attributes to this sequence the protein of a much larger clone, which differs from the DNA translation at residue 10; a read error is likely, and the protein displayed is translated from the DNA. The DNA of the CDR3 is TGTGCCACCTGGGACTACAGGTATTATGAGAAACTCTTT. Amino acid sequence: CATWDYRYYEKLF. The chain joins TRGV3 to TRGJ1 or TRGJ2. CDR3 size: 13 residues. Germline CDR1 reads VTNTFY; CDR2 reads YDVSTARD (reference sequence).

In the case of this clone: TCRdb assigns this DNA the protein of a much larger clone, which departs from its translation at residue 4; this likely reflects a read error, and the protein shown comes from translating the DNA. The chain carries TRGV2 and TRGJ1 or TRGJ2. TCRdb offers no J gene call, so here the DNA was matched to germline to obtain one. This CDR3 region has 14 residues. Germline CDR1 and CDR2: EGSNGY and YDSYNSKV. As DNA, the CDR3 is TGTGCCACCCGGGACGGGCCGGGTCATTATAAGAAACTCTTT. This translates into CATRDGPGHYKKLF.

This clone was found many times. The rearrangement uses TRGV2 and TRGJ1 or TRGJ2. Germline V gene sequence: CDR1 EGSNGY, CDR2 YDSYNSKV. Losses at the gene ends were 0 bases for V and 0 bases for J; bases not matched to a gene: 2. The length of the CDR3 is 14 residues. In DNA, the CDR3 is TGTGCCACCTGGGACGGGGAGAATTATTATAAGAAACTCTTT. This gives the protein CATWDGENYYKKLF.

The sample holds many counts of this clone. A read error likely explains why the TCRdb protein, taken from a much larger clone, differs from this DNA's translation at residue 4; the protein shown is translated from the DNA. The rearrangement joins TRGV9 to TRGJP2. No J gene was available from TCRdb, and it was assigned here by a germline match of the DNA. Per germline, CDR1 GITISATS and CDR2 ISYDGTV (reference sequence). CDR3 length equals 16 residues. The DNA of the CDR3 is TGTGCCTTGCGGGAGGTGCATTATAGTAGTGATTGGATCAAGACGTTT. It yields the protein CALREVHYSSDWIKTF.

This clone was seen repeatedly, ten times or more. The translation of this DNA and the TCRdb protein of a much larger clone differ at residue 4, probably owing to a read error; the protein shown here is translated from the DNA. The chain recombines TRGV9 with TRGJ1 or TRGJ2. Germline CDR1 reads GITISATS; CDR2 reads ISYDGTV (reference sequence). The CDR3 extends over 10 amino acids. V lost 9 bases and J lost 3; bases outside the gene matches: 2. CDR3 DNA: TGTGCCTTGGGTTATTATAAGAAACTCTTT. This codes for CALGYYKKLF.

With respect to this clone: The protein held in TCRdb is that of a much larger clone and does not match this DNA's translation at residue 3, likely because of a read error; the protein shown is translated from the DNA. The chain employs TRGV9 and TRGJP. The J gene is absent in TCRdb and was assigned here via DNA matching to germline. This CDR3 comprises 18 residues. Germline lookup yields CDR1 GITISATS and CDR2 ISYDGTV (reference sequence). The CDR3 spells CASWEEEKQELGKKIKVF. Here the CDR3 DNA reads TGTGCCTCGTGGGAGGAGGAAAAACAAGAGTTGGGCAAAAAAATCAAGGTATTT.

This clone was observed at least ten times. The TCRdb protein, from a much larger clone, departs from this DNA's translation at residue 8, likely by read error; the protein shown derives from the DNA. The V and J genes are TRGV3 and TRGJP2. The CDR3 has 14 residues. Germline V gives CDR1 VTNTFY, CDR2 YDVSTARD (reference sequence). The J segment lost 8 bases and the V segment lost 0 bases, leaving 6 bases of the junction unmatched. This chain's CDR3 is CATWDRSGDWIKTF. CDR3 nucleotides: TGTGCCACCTGGGACAGGTCAGGGGATTGGATCAAGACGTTT.

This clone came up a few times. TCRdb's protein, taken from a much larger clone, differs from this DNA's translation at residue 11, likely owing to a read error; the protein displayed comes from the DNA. The CDR3 DNA is TGTGCCACCTGGGACAGGGGGTATAGTAGTGGTTGGATCAAGACGTTT. This gives the protein CATWDRGYSSGWIKTF. This sequence joins TRGV3 and TRGJP2. As TCRdb names no J gene, one was assigned here on the basis of a DNA match to germline. The CDR3 contains 16 residues. Looked up from germline, CDR1 is VTNTFY and CDR2 is YDVSTARD (reference sequence).

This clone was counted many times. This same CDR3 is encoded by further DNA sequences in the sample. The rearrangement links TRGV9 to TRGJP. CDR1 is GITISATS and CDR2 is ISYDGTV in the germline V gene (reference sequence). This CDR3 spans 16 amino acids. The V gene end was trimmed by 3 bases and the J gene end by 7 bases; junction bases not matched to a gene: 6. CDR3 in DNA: TGTGCCTTGTGGGAGAGCCGCGAGTTGGGCAAAAAAATCAAGGTATTT. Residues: CALWESRELGKKIKVF.

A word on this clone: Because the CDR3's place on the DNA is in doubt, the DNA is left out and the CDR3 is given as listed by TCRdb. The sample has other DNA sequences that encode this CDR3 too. The CDR3 region is CALWEEDIDIRNSLAVEQHLLSQVSIGRIQHF. The V gene was identified as TRGV9, while no J gene was called. The CDR3 region is 32 residues in length, termini included. Germline-derived CDR1 and CDR2 are GITISATS and ISYDGTV (reference sequence).

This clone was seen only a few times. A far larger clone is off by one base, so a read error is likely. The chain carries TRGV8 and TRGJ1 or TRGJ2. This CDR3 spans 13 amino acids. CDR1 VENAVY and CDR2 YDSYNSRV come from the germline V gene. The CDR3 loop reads CATWDKEDYKKLF. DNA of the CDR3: TGCGCCACCTGGGATAAGGAAGATTATAAGAAACTCTTT.

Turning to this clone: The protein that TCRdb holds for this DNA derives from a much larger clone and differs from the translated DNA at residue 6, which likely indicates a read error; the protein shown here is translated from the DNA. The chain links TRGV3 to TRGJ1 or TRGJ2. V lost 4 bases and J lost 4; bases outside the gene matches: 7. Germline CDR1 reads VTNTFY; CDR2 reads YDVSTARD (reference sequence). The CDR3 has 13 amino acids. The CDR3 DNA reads TGTGCCACCTGGGAAACTTTATATTATAAGAAACTCTTT. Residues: CATWETLYYKKLF.

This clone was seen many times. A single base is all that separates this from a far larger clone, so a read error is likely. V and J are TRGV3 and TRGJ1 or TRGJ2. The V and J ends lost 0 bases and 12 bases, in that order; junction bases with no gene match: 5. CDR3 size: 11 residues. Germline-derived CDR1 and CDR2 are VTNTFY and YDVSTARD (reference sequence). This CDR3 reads CATWDRPGKLF. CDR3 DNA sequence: TGTGCCACCTGGGACAGGCCGGGGAAACTCTTT.

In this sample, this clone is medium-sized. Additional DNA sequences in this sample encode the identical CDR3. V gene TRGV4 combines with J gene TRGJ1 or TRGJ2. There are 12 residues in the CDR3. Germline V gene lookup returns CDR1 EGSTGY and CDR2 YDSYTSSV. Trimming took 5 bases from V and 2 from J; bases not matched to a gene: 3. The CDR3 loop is CATWGDYYKKLF. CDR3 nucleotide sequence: TGTGCCACCTGGGGTGATTATTATAAGAAACTCTTT.

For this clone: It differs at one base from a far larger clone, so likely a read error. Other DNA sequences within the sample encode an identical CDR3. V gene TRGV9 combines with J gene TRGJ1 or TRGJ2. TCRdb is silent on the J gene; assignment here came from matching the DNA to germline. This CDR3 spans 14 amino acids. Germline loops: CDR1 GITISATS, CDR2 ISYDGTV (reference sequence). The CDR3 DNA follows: TGTGCCTTATGGGAGAGGACGAATTATTATAAGAAACTCTTT. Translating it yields CALWERTNYYKKLF.

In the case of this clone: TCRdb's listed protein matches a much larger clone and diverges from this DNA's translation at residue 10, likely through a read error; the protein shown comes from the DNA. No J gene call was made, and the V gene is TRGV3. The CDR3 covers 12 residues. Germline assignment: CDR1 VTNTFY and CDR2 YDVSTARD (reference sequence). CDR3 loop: CATWRGYYKELF. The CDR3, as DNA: TGTGCCACCTGGAGGGGATATTATAAGGAACTCTTT.

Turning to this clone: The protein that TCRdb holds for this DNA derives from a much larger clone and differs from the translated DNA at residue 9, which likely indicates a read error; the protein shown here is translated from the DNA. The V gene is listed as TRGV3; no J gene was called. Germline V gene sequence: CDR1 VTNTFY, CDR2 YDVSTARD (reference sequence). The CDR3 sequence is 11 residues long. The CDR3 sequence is CATWDKKKELF. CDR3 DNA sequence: TGTGCCACCTGGGACAAGAAAAAGGAACTCTTT.

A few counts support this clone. The CDR3 here is CAWDENGKKLF. In DNA form, the CDR3 reads TGTGCCTGGGATGAGAACGGGAAGAAACTCTTT. The chain uses TRGV4 and TRGJ1 or TRGJ2. Here the J gene was assigned by germline matching of the DNA, as TCRdb has none. V lost 12 bases, J lost 10 bases, and 15 bases stayed unmatched. The CDR3 is 11 amino acids. Germline CDR1 and CDR2: EGSTGY and YDSYTSSV.

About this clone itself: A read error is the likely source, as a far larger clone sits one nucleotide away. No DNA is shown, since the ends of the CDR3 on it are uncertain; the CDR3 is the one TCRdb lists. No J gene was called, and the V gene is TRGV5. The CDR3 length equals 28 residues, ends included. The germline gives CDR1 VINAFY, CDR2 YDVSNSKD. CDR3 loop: CATWDSSNSLAVEQHWLSQVSIGRVQHF.

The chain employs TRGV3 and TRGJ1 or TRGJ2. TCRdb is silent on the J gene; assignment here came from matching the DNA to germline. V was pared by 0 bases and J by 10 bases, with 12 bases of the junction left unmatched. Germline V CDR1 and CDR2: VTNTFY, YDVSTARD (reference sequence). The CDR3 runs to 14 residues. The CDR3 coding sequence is TGTGCCACCTGGGACAGGCAACAAAACCCGAAGAAACTCTTT. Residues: CATWDRQQNPKKLF.

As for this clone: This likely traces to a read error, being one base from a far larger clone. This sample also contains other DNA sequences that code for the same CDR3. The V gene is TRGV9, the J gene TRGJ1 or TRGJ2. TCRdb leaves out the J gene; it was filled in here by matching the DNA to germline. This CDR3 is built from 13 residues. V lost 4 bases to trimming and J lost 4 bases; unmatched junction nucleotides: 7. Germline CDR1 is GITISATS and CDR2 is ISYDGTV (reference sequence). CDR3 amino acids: CALWDFSYYKKLF. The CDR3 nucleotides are TGTGCCTTGTGGGATTTTTCGTATTATAAGAAACTCTTT.

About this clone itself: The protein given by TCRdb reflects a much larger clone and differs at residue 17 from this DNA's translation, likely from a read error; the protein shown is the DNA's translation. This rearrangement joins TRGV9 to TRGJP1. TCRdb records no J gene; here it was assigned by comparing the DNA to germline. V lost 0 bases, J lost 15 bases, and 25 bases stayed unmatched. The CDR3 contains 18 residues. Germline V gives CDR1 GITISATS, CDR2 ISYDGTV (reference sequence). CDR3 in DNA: TGTGCCTTGTGGGAGGTGCAAGCCGAAGAGTTGGGCAAAAAAATCAAGATATTT. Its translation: CALWEVQAEELGKKIKIF.